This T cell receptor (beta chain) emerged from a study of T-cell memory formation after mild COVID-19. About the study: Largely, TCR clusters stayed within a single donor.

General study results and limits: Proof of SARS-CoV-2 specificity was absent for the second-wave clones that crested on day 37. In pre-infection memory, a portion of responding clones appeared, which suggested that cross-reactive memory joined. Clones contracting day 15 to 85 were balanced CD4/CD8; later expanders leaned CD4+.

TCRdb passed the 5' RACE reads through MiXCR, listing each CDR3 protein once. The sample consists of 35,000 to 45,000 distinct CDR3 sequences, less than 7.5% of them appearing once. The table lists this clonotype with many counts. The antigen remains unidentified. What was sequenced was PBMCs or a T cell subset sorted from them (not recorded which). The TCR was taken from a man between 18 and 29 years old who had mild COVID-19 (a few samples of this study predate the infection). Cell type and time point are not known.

The CDR3 reads CASSARPSNSTQYF. As DNA, the CDR3 is TGCGCCAGCAGCGCCCGGCCATCCAATTCGACCCAGTACTTC. This rearrangement joins TRBV5-1 to TRBJ2-5; no clear D. The CDR3 spans 14 residues. Germline V CDR1 and CDR2: SGHRS, YFSETQ. Trimming removed 4 bases from V and 7 bases from J, with 17 bases in between.